Given below is one T cell receptor (beta chain) in context. Its matching antigen is unknown. Time point given: week 23, last vaccination. Each dose delivered 300 ug of mutant IDH1 20-mer peptide subcutaneously with imiquimod. New astrocytomas of WHO grade 3 or 4 that were IDH1-mutant and ATRX-lost were found in the donors. This CDR3 has 16 residues. Germline V gene lookup returns CDR1 KGHSH and CDR2 LQKENI. Deletions cut 2 bases from V and 4 bases from J, with 15 bases between. Profiling relied on immunoSEQ multiplex PCR, and the TCRdb table lists in-frame clones only, not all of them. The sample lists some 28,000 clones; about four fifths were seen once. The data were taken from a study of a mutant IDH1 vaccine in newly diagnosed glioma. For the study at large: At weeks 1, 3, 5, 7, 11, 15, 19 and 23, patients received a vaccination, eight in all. With temozolomide cycles, or 4-6 weeks after radiotherapy alone, vaccination was started. Therapy received beforehand was radiotherapy, temozolomide, or both, with most patients given both.

This clonotype originated in a woman aged 25 to 45 with glioma. The source material was PBMCs, sampled from a glioma patient whose treatment included an IDH1 peptide vaccine. This sequence joins TRBV18 and TRBJ1-5; D remains ambiguous. CDR3 residues: CASSPAGSETNQPQHF. For the CDR3, the DNA is TGTGCCAGCTCACCAGCGGGGAGTGAAACGAATCAGCCCCAGCATTTT.